What follows are 31 T cell receptor beta chains derived from one specimen sequenced in a study of blood T cell repertoires in COVID-19. The method was immunoSEQ multiplex PCR; TCRdb's version includes in-frame clones alone and lacks a portion of them. The repertoire has over 150,000 clones, less than 85% of them found once; the top ten carry 10%. Input material: peripheral blood. The receptors here all came from a woman of 80 years or more with active or convalescent COVID-19.

As DNA, the CDR3 is TGTGCCAGCAGCTCCCGGGACAGGGACCTGAACGAGCAGTACTTC. This encodes CASSSRDRDLNEQYF. The chain has TRBV5-4 and TRBJ2-7; 9 nucleotides align to TRBD1. The germline V gene encodes CDR1 SGHNT and CDR2 YYREEE (reference sequence). The V gene end was trimmed by 3 bases and the J gene end by 5 bases; junction bases not matched to a gene: 9. The CDR3 is 15 amino acids. The entire variable domain, with the rest obtained from reference TRBV5-4 and TRBJ2-7, is as follows: ETGVTQSPTHLIKTRGQQVTLRCSSQSGHNTVSWYQQALGQGPQFIFQYYREEENGRGNFPPRFSGLQFPNYSSELNVNALELDDSALYLCASSSRDRDLNEQYFGPGTRLTVT.

V and J are TRBV5-1 and TRBJ2-3, with 7 bases matching TRBD1. The V gene's germline CDR1 is SGHRS and CDR2 YFSETQ. This CDR3 is built from 16 residues. J gave up 2 bases and V 4 bases, and 10 bases lay outside the gene matches. The CDR3 DNA reads as TGCGCCAGCAGCCTGGGTAGGGACAGCGTCACAGATACGCAGTATTTT. Translation gives CASSLGRDSVTDTQYF.

V is TRBV6-5 and J is TRBJ1-1, with 8 bases aligning to TRBD1. Germline lookup yields CDR1 MNHEY and CDR2 SVGAGI. J gave up 3 bases and V 6 bases, and 3 bases lay outside the gene matches. The CDR3 is made up of 13 amino acids. The CDR3 loop is CASRKQGDTEAFF. The CDR3 region has the DNA TGTGCCAGCAGGAAACAGGGGGACACTGAAGCTTTCTTT.

This chain connects TRBV24-1 to TRBJ2-1; 12 nucleotides align to TRBD2. CDR1 KGHDR and CDR2 SFDVKD come from the germline V gene. Trimming cost V 4 bases and J 4 bases; bases outside gene matches: 4. The CDR3 length is 16 residues. The DNA of the CDR3 is TGTGCCACCAGTGACTCGACTAGCGGGGGATACAATGAGCAGTTCTTC. Its protein is CATSDSTSGGYNEQFF.

The genes are TRBV11-2 and TRBJ2-7, with a possible D match to TRBD1 (6 bases). The V end lost 6 bases, the J end lost 3 bases, and 18 bases lay between the germline ends. Germline CDR1 SGHAT, CDR2 FQNNGV. CDR3 length: 15 residues. The CDR3 protein is CASRKFTGKNYEQYF. CDR3 in DNA: TGTGCCAGCAGGAAGTTCACAGGGAAGAACTACGAGCAGTACTTC.

This clone was seen a single time. The CDR3 DNA sequence: TGTGCCAGCAGCGCTCGACTAGGAGGCTCCTACAATGAGCAGTTCTTC. This gives the protein CASSARLGGSYNEQFF. The chain links TRBV7-8 to TRBJ2-1, with D possibly TRBD2 on 6 matching bases. The CDR3 runs 16 residues. Trimming removed 5 bases at V and 0 bases at J, with 14 bases between. The germline gives CDR1 SGHVS, CDR2 FQNEAQ.

The chain employs TRBV27 and TRBJ2-3, with D perhaps matching TRBD2 (6 bases). V was pared by 3 bases and J by 10 bases, with 14 bases between. The germline V gene encodes CDR1 MNHEY and CDR2 SMNVEV (reference sequence). CDR3 length: 13 residues. The DNA of the CDR3 is TGTGCCAGCAGTTTTGGGGGAGGACTATCGCAGTATTTT. Translated: CASSFGGGLSQYF.

This sequence joins TRBV6-5 and TRBJ1-4; no clear D. CDR1 is MNHEY, CDR2 SVGAGI, per germline. Trimming took off 6 bases at V and 1 base at J, with 3 bases between the two ends. The CDR3 is 12 residues long. The CDR3: CASRQTNEKLFF. DNA of the CDR3: TGTGCCAGCAGACAAACTAATGAAAAACTGTTTTTT.

The rearrangement uses TRBV5-4 and TRBJ2-1; TRBD2 matches at 12 bases. V lost 3 bases, J lost 8 bases, and 6 bases stayed unmatched. CDR3 size: 15 residues. CDR1 SGHNT and CDR2 YYREEE come from the germline V gene (reference sequence). CDR3 protein: CASSSSSGRAYEQFF. DNA for the CDR3: TGTGCCAGCAGCTCCTCTAGCGGGAGGGCCTATGAGCAGTTCTTC.

This sequence joins TRBV6-5 and TRBJ1-5; TRBD1 aligns across 8 bases. The V gene end was trimmed by 6 bases and the J gene end by 7 bases; junction bases not matched to a gene: 5. CDR1 is MNHEY and CDR2 is SVGAGI in the germline V gene. The CDR3 is made up of 13 amino acids. The CDR3 is CASRGQGGQPQHF. The CDR3 coding sequence is TGTGCCAGCAGAGGACAGGGAGGCCAGCCCCAGCATTTT.

The chain links TRBV5-1 to TRBJ1-4; 7 bases line up with TRBD1. The CDR3 covers 16 residues. With 4 bases clipped from V and 1 base from J, the junction kept 7 bases outside the gene matches. The germline V gene has CDR1 SGHRS and CDR2 YFSETQ. Here the CDR3 DNA reads TGCGCCAGCAGCCGAAACAGGGGACTAACTAATGAAAAACTGTTTTTT. Translating it yields CASSRNRGLTNEKLFF.

This chain links TRBV6-1 with TRBJ2-5; D is uncertain. The CDR3 is 17 amino acids. Trimming cost V 0 bases and J 0 bases, with 14 bases left between them. Germline CDR1 MNHNS, CDR2 SASEGT. The CDR3 here is CASSEAEVAHYQETQYF. The CDR3 DNA reads as TGTGCCAGCAGTGAAGCCGAGGTAGCTCACTACCAAGAGACCCAGTACTTC.

V usage is TRBV10-3 and J usage is TRBJ1-1, with D possibly being TRBD1 (6 bases). CDR1 and CDR2 from the germline V gene are ENHRY and SYGVKD. V lost 3 bases to trimming and J lost 3 bases, with 11 bases between them. The CDR3 has 14 amino acids. This CDR3 reads CAISELQGHTEAFF. In DNA form, the CDR3 reads TGTGCCATCAGTGAACTCCAGGGGCACACTGAAGCTTTCTTT.

CDR3 nucleotides: TGTGCCAGCAGTGAAGCGCGGGGGGCTGATCAGCCCCAGCATTTT. Residues: CASSEARGADQPQHF. V is TRBV6-1 and J is TRBJ1-5, with D maybe TRBD1 (6 bases). Germline CDR1 reads MNHNS; CDR2 reads SASEGT. V was pared by 0 bases and J by 5 bases, with 11 bases between. The CDR3 sequence is 15 residues long.

The gene calls are TRBV5-8 and TRBJ2-1; possibly TRBD2 for D (5 bases). This CDR3 has 12 residues. From germline, CDR1 is SGHTS and CDR2 YDEGEE. Trimming took off 3 bases at V and 7 bases at J, with 8 bases between the two ends. The CDR3 region has the DNA TGTGCCAGCAGCTCGAGAGGGAATGAGCAGTTCTTC. Amino acid sequence: CASSSRGNEQFF.

The J gene is TRBJ2-1, the V gene TRBV7-2; D is possibly TRBD2 (5 bases). This CDR3 is built from 16 residues. Germline-derived CDR1 and CDR2 are SGHTA and FQGNSA. V dropped 4 bases and J dropped 0 bases, with 13 bases sitting between them. In DNA, the CDR3 is TGTGCCAGCAGCTCCCGTAGTGGGAGCTCCTACAATGAGCAGTTCTTC. As protein: CASSSRSGSSYNEQFF. Full variable domain (outside the CDR3, taken from reference TRBV7-2 and TRBJ2-1): GAGVSQSPSNKVTEKGKDVELRCDPISGHTALYWYRQSLGQGLEFLIYFQGNSAPDKSGLPSDRFSAERTGGSVSTLTIQRTQQEDSAVYLCASSSRSGSSYNEQFFGPGTRLTVL.

V gene TRBV12-3 or TRBV12-4 combines with J gene TRBJ1-5, with D uncertain. V gave up 2 bases and J gave up 10 bases, with 9 bases separating them. The length of the CDR3 is 12 residues. The CDR3 region is CASSLPRTPQHF. The CDR3 DNA reads TGTGCCAGCAGTTTACCCCGGACTCCCCAGCATTTT.

This sequence joins TRBV7-9 and TRBJ2-3; tentative D call: TRBD2 (6 bases). This CDR3 contains 13 residues. With 5 bases removed from V and 12 bases from J, the gap between germline ends came to 18 bases. Per the germline V gene, CDR1 is SEHNR and CDR2 is FQNEAQ (reference sequence). The DNA of the CDR3 is TGTGCCAGCAGCCTCGGGGACTTTGGGACCCAGTATTTT. This encodes CASSLGDFGTQYF.

The rearrangement uses TRBV30 and TRBJ2-1; D possibly corresponds to TRBD2 (6 bases). V shed 1 base and J shed 0 bases, with 10 bases lying between them. CDR1 is GTSNPN, CDR2 SVGIG, per germline (reference sequence). This CDR3 spans 15 amino acids. CDR3 DNA: TGTGCCTGGAGTGCCGGGAGACCCTCCTACAATGAGCAGTTCTTC. This sequence encodes CAWSAGRPSYNEQFF.

This chain uses TRBV4-1 with TRBJ1-5; D not resolved. The V gene lost 3 bases and the J gene lost 4 bases, with 10 bases spanning the gap. This CDR3 has 14 residues. Per germline, CDR1 MGHRA and CDR2 YSYEKL. The CDR3 DNA is TGCGCCAGCAGCCATTCCGACGGGAATCAGCCCCAGCATTTT. Its translation: CASSHSDGNQPQHF.

This rearrangement joins TRBV28 to TRBJ2-4, with D perhaps TRBD1 (5 bases). Trimming shortened V by 5 bases and J by 0 bases, and 8 bases separated the two germline ends. Germline CDR1 reads MDHEN; CDR2 reads SYDVKM. This CDR3 region has 14 residues. DNA for the CDR3: TGTGCCAGCAGTCGACAGATAGCCAAAAACATTCAGTACTTC. Encoded protein: CASSRQIAKNIQYF.

V usage is TRBV11-2 and J usage is TRBJ2-3, with 12 bases matching TRBD2. Germline CDR1 and CDR2: SGHAT and FQNNGV. Trimming took 5 bases from V and 0 from J; bases not matched to a gene: 12. CDR3 length: 19 amino acids. The CDR3 reads CASSGRTSGEPTSTDTQYF. DNA of the CDR3: TGTGCCAGCAGCGGGCGGACTAGCGGGGAACCAACTAGCACAGATACGCAGTATTTT. Looking up the rest from reference TRBV11-2 and TRBJ2-3 gives the full variable domain: EAGVAQSPRYKIIEKRQSVAFWCNPISGHATLYWYQQILGQGPKLLIQFQNNGVVDDSQLPKDRFSAERLKGVDSTLKIQPAKLEDSAVYLCASSGRTSGEPTSTDTQYFGPGTRLTVL.

This clone was detected only once. The V gene is TRBV4-1, the J gene TRBJ1-5; D ambiguous. The CDR3 contains 14 residues. V lost 0 bases and J 4 bases, leaving 7 bases between the germline ends. Looked up from germline, CDR1 is MGHRA and CDR2 is YSYEKL. The CDR3 region has the DNA TGCGCCAGCAGCCAAGATGGCGGGAATCAGCCCCAGCATTTT. This encodes CASSQDGGNQPQHF.

This clone was observed a handful of times. The chain links TRBV11-2 to TRBJ1-4; D perhaps matches TRBD1 (6 bases). The CDR3 contains 14 residues. The V gene's germline CDR1 is SGHAT and CDR2 FQNNGV. Trimming left V 4 bases short and J 5 bases short, with 11 bases between. CDR3 bases: TGTGCCAGCAGCTCTCGAGGGGGAAATGAAAAACTGTTTTTT. Its translation is CASSSRGGNEKLFF.

This clone was detected a few times. V and J are TRBV30 and TRBJ1-2, with TRBD1 identical over 7 bases. This CDR3 region has 14 residues. Germline loops: CDR1 GTSNPN, CDR2 SVGIG (reference sequence). The V and J ends lost 0 bases and 4 bases, in that order; junction bases with no gene match: 5. Here the CDR3 reads CAWSVTGDGYGYTF. CDR3 nucleotide sequence: TGTGCCTGGAGTGTTACAGGGGACGGCTATGGCTACACCTTC. The variable domain in full, with the rest retrieved from reference TRBV30 and TRBJ1-2, is SQTIHQWPATLVQPVGSPLSLECTVEGTSNPNLYWYRQAAGRGLQLLFYSVGIGQISSEVPQNLSASRPQDRQFILSSKKLLLSDSGFYLCAWSVTGDGYGYTFGSGTRLTVV.

The chain has TRBV7-8 and TRBJ1-1; D possibly corresponds to TRBD1 (6 bases). CDR1 and CDR2 (germline): SGHVS, FQNEAQ. Between the trimmed V and J ends, which lost 5 bases and 8 bases, there was a span of 18 bases. The CDR3 runs to 14 residues. The CDR3 region is CASSLIQGAREAFF. The CDR3 nucleotides read TGTGCCAGCAGCCTAATACAGGGAGCCCGGGAAGCTTTCTTT.

This chain links TRBV7-9 with TRBJ2-1, with 7 positions matching TRBD2. The J segment lost 8 bases and the V segment lost 5 bases, leaving 6 bases of the junction unmatched. This CDR3 contains 13 residues. CDR1 SEHNR and CDR2 FQNEAQ come from the germline V gene (reference sequence). The CDR3 region is CASSPNLADEQFF. CDR3 DNA sequence: TGTGCCAGCAGCCCGAACCTAGCGGATGAGCAGTTCTTC.

The rearrangement uses TRBV5-1 and TRBJ2-1, with D perhaps TRBD1 (5 bases). This CDR3 has 16 residues. The germline V gene encodes CDR1 SGHRS and CDR2 YFSETQ. The V and J ends lost 1 base and 8 bases respectively, with 19 bases between them. The CDR3 sequence: CASSLTGIARRDEQFF. CDR3 coding DNA: TGCGCCAGCAGCTTGACAGGAATAGCCAGACGGGATGAGCAGTTCTTC.

The rearrangement uses TRBV5-6 and TRBJ1-5, with TRBD1 as a possible D gene (5 bases). CDR3 length: 15 amino acids. In germline, CDR1 is SGHDT, CDR2 YYEEEE. V lost 4 bases and J lost 0, with 11 bases in between. CDR3 residues: CASSVGLLSNQPQHF. In DNA, the CDR3 is TGTGCCAGCAGCGTGGGACTCCTTAGCAATCAGCCCCAGCATTTT.

CDR3 region: CASTAGARGAFF. As DNA, the CDR3 is TGTGCCAGCACCGCAGGGGCCCGGGGAGCTTTCTTT. The chain links TRBV28 to TRBJ1-1, with D possibly being TRBD1 (6 bases). With 7 bases removed from V and 10 bases from J, the gap between germline ends came to 16 bases. The CDR3 runs to 12 residues. Germline CDR1 is MDHEN and CDR2 is SYDVKM.

The chain has TRBV4-1 and TRBJ2-7; 10 nucleotides match TRBD2. Per the germline V gene, CDR1 is MGHRA and CDR2 is YSYEKL. The CDR3 runs to 16 residues. V shed 0 bases and J 3 bases; nucleotides not matched to a gene: 5. This chain's CDR3 is CASSQDHRLAGYEQYF. CDR3 DNA: TGCGCCAGCAGCCAAGATCACCGACTAGCGGGCTACGAGCAGTACTTC.